The 14 T cell receptor beta chains below all came from one sample that was sequenced in a study of T cells in Graves' hyperthyroidism and ophthalmopathy. RNA transcripts yielded amplified TCR beta CDR3 regions. The HTBI primer set drove a first-round RT-PCR of the TCR CDR3. TCRdb reanalysed the multiplex PCR reads using MiXCR and keeps one entry per CDR3 protein. The sample gives some 380,000 distinct CDR3 sequences, about 13% of which show up once; less than 25% is in the top ten. Sequenced: blood. These receptors originate from a man in his thirties or forties with Graves' hyperthyroidism that later progressed to Graves' ophthalmopathy.

In this sample, this clonotype turned up many times. The chain has TRBV7-3 and TRBJ2-7, with D unresolved. V dropped 4 bases and J dropped 5 bases, with 18 bases sitting between them. CDR3 size: 15 residues. Germline CDR1 and CDR2: SGHTA and FQGTGA. The CDR3 DNA reads as TGTGCCAGCAGCTCGGGTTTGGACGGCCGAAACGAGCAGTACTTC. Protein: CASSSGLDGRNEQYF. The full variable domain, completed using reference TRBV7-3 and TRBJ2-7, is GAGVSQTPSNKVTEKGKYVELRCDPISGHTALYWYRQSLGQGPEFLIYFQGTGAADDSGLPNDRFFAVRPEGSVSTLKIQRTERGDSAVYLCASSSGLDGRNEQYFGPGTRLTVT.

This clonotype was seen a handful of times. This rearrangement joins TRBV15 to TRBJ2-7; D not certain. CDR1 is LNHNV, CDR2 YYDKDF, per germline (reference sequence). This CDR3 comprises 13 residues. With 4 bases removed from V and 0 bases from J, the gap between germline ends came to 7 bases. The CDR3 DNA follows: TGTGCCACCAGCAACCTAGTCTCCTACGAGCAGTACTTC. It is translated as CATSNLVSYEQYF.

There are a few counts of this clonotype. The chain joins TRBV30 to TRBJ1-2, with D perhaps TRBD1 (5 bases). Germline V gene data show CDR1 as GTSNPN and CDR2 as SVGIG (reference sequence). The CDR3 is 17 amino acids. V was trimmed by 1 base and J by 1 base, leaving 19 bases between them. The CDR3 loop is CAWSAPGTWFNNYGYTF. The CDR3 bases are TGTGCCTGGAGTGCACCCGGGACCTGGTTCAATAACTATGGCTACACCTTC.

This clonotype appeared many times. The V gene is TRBV28, the J gene TRBJ1-5; no reliable D call. Germline CDR1 and CDR2: MDHEN and SYDVKM. This CDR3 has 15 residues. V was trimmed by 2 bases and J by 7 bases, leaving 15 bases between them. The CDR3 DNA follows: TGTGCCAGCAGTTTACGGGAGGTTGACTACCAGCCCCAGCATTTT. The encoded protein is CASSLREVDYQPQHF.

This clonotype appeared many times. This rearrangement joins TRBV20-1 to TRBJ1-1; 7 bases line up with TRBD1. V dropped 1 base and J dropped 5; count of bases not matched to a gene: 10. This CDR3 has 15 amino acids. Germline V gene sequence: CDR1 DFQATT, CDR2 SNEGSKA (reference sequence). CDR3 bases: TGCAGTGCTAGAGTTTCGGGCAGGGGGAATACTGAAGCTTTCTTT. Translation gives CSARVSGRGNTEAFF.

The table lists this clonotype with many counts. The genes are TRBV20-1 and TRBJ2-7; D not certain. The germline CDR1 and CDR2 sequences are DFQATT and SNEGSKA (reference sequence). This CDR3 has 13 residues. V lost 0 bases to trimming and J lost 3 bases, with 9 bases between them. This CDR3 is CSARDGLDYEQYF. CDR3 DNA: TGCAGTGCTAGAGATGGCCTAGACTACGAGCAGTACTTC.

This clonotype came up many times. The chain couples TRBV29-1 to TRBJ1-1; 7 bases align to TRBD1. The CDR3 contains 14 residues. Germline-derived CDR1 and CDR2 are SQVTM and ANQGSEA. Losses at the gene ends were 4 bases for V and 0 bases for J; bases not matched to a gene: 5. CDR3 sequence: CSVAGDSLNTEAFF. CDR3 sequence (DNA): TGCAGCGTTGCGGGGGACAGTTTGAACACTGAAGCTTTCTTT.

This clonotype was seen repeatedly, ten times or more. This sequence joins TRBV15 and TRBJ1-2; 10 positions agree with TRBD1. CDR3 length: 15 amino acids. The germline CDR1 and CDR2 sequences are LNHNV and YYDKDF (reference sequence). J was trimmed by 8 bases and V by 0 bases; bases with no gene match: 6. This chain's CDR3 is CATSRDLGTGDGYTF. DNA for the CDR3: TGTGCCACCAGCAGAGATTTGGGGACAGGGGACGGCTACACCTTC.

This clonotype turned up a few times. The genes are TRBV4-1 and TRBJ1-1; tentative D call: TRBD1 (6 bases). The V and J ends lost 4 bases and 2 bases respectively, with 11 bases between them. There are 14 residues in the CDR3. Looked up from germline, CDR1 is MGHRA and CDR2 is YSYEKL. Here the CDR3 DNA reads TGCGCCAGCAGCCTAAGACAGGCCAACACTGAAGCTTTCTTT. It specifies CASSLRQANTEAFF.

Points on this clonotype: The CDR3 does not close with the conserved phenylalanine or tryptophan, likely indicating a read error. The gene calls are TRBV18 and TRBJ2-1; D perhaps matches TRBD2 (5 bases). Germline-derived CDR1 and CDR2 are KGHSH and LQKENI. The CDR3 has 14 amino acids. Between the trimmed V and J ends, which lost 3 bases and 4 bases, there was a span of 10 bases. CDR3 nucleotide sequence: TGTGCCAGCTCACCCCGGGGTACTTACAATGAGCAGTTCATC. This gives the protein CASSPRGTYNEQFI.

This clonotype was picked up many times. This chain connects TRBV20-1 to TRBJ1-2, with D unclear. The CDR3 consists of 13 residues. Germline CDR1 is DFQATT and CDR2 is SNEGSKA (reference sequence). V gave up 3 bases and J gave up 2 bases, with 10 bases separating them. Written as DNA, the CDR3 is TGCAGTGCTAGGATCCGGCAAAACTATGGCTACACCTTC. Protein: CSARIRQNYGYTF.

This clonotype was detected ten times or more. J is TRBJ1-4 and V is TRBV20-1; 9 bases fit TRBD1. In germline, CDR1 is DFQATT, CDR2 SNEGSKA (reference sequence). V was clipped by 5 bases and J by 2 bases; unmatched bases: 6. This CDR3 has 15 amino acids. The CDR3 loop reads CSAARTGDTNEKLFF. The CDR3 coding sequence is TGCAGTGCTGCCCGGACAGGGGACACTAATGAAAAACTGTTTTTT.

This clonotype was recorded at least ten times. This sequence joins TRBV11-2 and TRBJ2-2; 8 bases are a match to TRBD2. From germline, CDR1 is SGHAT and CDR2 FQNNGV. The CDR3 has 14 residues. V shed 4 bases, J shed 7 bases, and the junction held 5 bases outside the gene matches. CDR3 bases: TGTGCCAGCAGCTACGGGGGGGCTGGCGGGGAGCTGTTTTTT. Its translation: CASSYGGAGGELFF.

This clonotype was picked up many times. The J gene is TRBJ2-1, the V gene TRBV12-3 or TRBV12-4; 10 bases align to TRBD2. V lost 6 bases and J lost 4; bases outside the gene matches: 3. This CDR3 is 14 amino acids long. CDR3 nucleotide sequence: TGTGCCAGCAGCACGACTAGCGGGTACAATGAGCAGTTCTTC. Its protein product is CASSTTSGYNEQFF.